What follows are 19 T cell receptor beta chains derived from one specimen sequenced in a study of blood T cell repertoires in COVID-19. Clones were sequenced by immunoSEQ multiplex PCR, and TCRdb holds only the in-frame ones, with some missing. The table includes approximately 200,000 clones, roughly four fifths detected once. Sample: PBMCs or T cells enriched from blood (not recorded which). Receptors were obtained from a man between 35 and 55 years old who had recovered from COVID-19.

The chain joins TRBV24-1 to TRBJ1-1; TRBD1 aligns across 7 bases. CDR3 length equals 13 residues. J lost 0 bases, V lost 10 bases, and 4 bases had no gene match. CDR1 KGHDR and CDR2 SFDVKD come from the germline V gene. The CDR3 protein is CATRQGMNTEAFF. CDR3 DNA: TGTGCCACTCGACAGGGAATGAACACTGAAGCTTTCTTT.

This chain connects TRBV27 to TRBJ1-5; 7 bases match TRBD1. Germline V gives CDR1 MNHEY, CDR2 SMNVEV (reference sequence). The V gene end was trimmed by 5 bases and the J gene end by 3 bases; junction bases not matched to a gene: 7. The CDR3 is made up of 15 amino acids. DNA for the CDR3: TGTGCCAGCAGTCCCCCGGGACAGCCCAATCAGCCCCAGCATTTT. It codes for CASSPPGQPNQPQHF.

The J gene is TRBJ1-1, the V gene TRBV5-1; 7 bases agree with TRBD1. Trimming removed 0 bases from V and 8 bases from J; junction bases left unmatched: 7. The CDR3 loop spans 14 amino acids. CDR1 and CDR2 (germline): SGHRS, YFSETQ. The CDR3 is CASSLATTGQEAFF. The CDR3 DNA sequence: TGCGCCAGCAGCTTGGCCACGACAGGGCAGGAAGCTTTCTTT.

This clone was counted between two and nine times. The gene calls are TRBV5-1 and TRBJ1-1; D remains ambiguous. Germline lookup yields CDR1 SGHRS and CDR2 YFSETQ. This CDR3 region has 14 residues. V gave up 0 bases and J gave up 5 bases, with 11 bases separating them. CDR3 sequence: CASSLAGLGTEAFF. The CDR3 DNA is TGCGCCAGCAGCTTGGCGGGATTGGGAACTGAAGCTTTCTTT.

The V and J genes are TRBV12-5 and TRBJ1-4, with TRBD1 identical over 7 bases. V trimming: 4 bases; J trimming: 10 bases; junction bases outside the gene matches: 18. This CDR3 contains 17 residues. Germline loops: CDR1 LGHNT, CDR2 FRNRAP. The CDR3 DNA sequence: TGTGCTAGTGGTTCGACATCAATTATCCGAGGGGGCGCAAAACTGTTTTTT. It specifies CASGSTSIIRGGAKLFF.

This clone has a single count. The chain has TRBV18 and TRBJ1-5; TRBD1 is a possible D gene (6 bases). The CDR3 is 15 amino acids. Germline loops: CDR1 KGHSH, CDR2 LQKENI. V was trimmed by 3 bases and J by 0 bases, leaving 9 bases between them. For the CDR3, the DNA is TGTGCCAGCTCACCGGGACAAGATAGCAATCAGCCCCAGCATTTT. The encoded protein is CASSPGQDSNQPQHF.

This sequence joins TRBV5-1 and TRBJ1-2, with TRBD1 as a possible D gene (6 bases). CDR3 length equals 13 residues. Germline lookup yields CDR1 SGHRS and CDR2 YFSETQ. Between the trimmed V and J ends, which lost 4 bases and 8 bases, there was a span of 15 bases. For the CDR3, the DNA is TGCGCCAGCAGCCCCCAGGGGAACGTCGGCTACACCTTC. Translation gives CASSPQGNVGYTF.

The rearrangement uses TRBV5-1 and TRBJ2-1; TRBD1 matches at 10 bases. CDR1 and CDR2 (germline): SGHRS, YFSETQ. The V gene end was trimmed by 0 bases and the J gene end by 1 base; junction bases not matched to a gene: 19. This CDR3 has 22 residues. DNA for the CDR3: TGCGCCAGCAGCTTGGATGGTTGGGACAGGGGACATCTAGCGTCATCCTACAATGAGCAGTTCTTC. It translates to CASSLDGWDRGHLASSYNEQFF.

The rearrangement links TRBV11-3 to TRBJ2-7, with TRBD2 as a possible D gene (5 bases). Germline CDR1 is SGHNT and CDR2 is YENEEA. V lost 3 bases to trimming and J lost 4 bases, with 22 bases between them. There are 17 residues in the CDR3. DNA of the CDR3: TGTGCCAGCAGCTTGGCCCTTGGCACTAGAGAGCGATACGAGCAGTACGTC. Encoded protein: CASSLALGTRERYEQYV.

The rearrangement uses TRBV7-9 and TRBJ1-2; 8 bases agree with TRBD1. With 6 bases clipped from V and 3 bases from J, the junction kept 6 bases outside the gene matches. This CDR3 has 14 residues. The germline gives CDR1 SEHNR, CDR2 FQNEAQ (reference sequence). In DNA, the CDR3 is TGTGCCAGCAGTTGGCCGGGACAGGACTATGGCTACACCTTC. It codes for CASSWPGQDYGYTF.

The chain links TRBV7-9 to TRBJ1-6; 8 bases line up with TRBD1. The CDR3 contains 14 residues. Germline values: CDR1 SEHNR, CDR2 FQNEAQ (reference sequence). J lost 9 bases, V lost 6 bases, and 7 bases had no gene match. The CDR3 coding sequence is TGTGCCAGCAGTTCCGGACAGGGAACTTCACCCCTCCACTTT. It is translated as CASSSGQGTSPLHF.

The chain employs TRBV7-6 and TRBJ2-2; 10 positions match TRBD2. The CDR3 extends over 16 amino acids. Germline CDR1 is SGHVS and CDR2 is FNYEAQ. Trimming cost V 5 bases and J 2 bases; bases outside gene matches: 5. The CDR3 loop is CASSRGLAVNTGELFF. The DNA for the CDR3 is TGTGCCAGCAGCCGCGGACTAGCGGTAAACACCGGGGAGCTGTTTTTT.

In this sample, this clone turned up once. A much larger clonotype is one base distant, so this may be a read error. Other DNA sequences within the sample encode an identical CDR3. The V and J genes are TRBV25-1 and TRBJ2-1; 14 bases line up with TRBD2. Germline V gene lookup returns CDR1 MGHDK and CDR2 SYGVNS. This CDR3 is 14 amino acids long. V shed 8 bases and J 4 bases; nucleotides not matched to a gene: 1. The CDR3 DNA follows: TGTGCCAGCGGGACTAGCGGGAGATACAATGAGCAGTTCTTC. It codes for CASGTSGRYNEQFF.

This sequence joins TRBV5-4 and TRBJ1-2; TRBD1 agrees at 7 bases. The CDR3 spans 13 residues. V shed 4 bases, J shed 4 bases, and the junction held 4 bases outside the gene matches. Germline CDR1 and CDR2: SGHNT and YYREEE (reference sequence). The CDR3: CASSLDRVYGYTF. In DNA form, the CDR3 reads TGTGCCAGCAGCCTCGACAGGGTCTATGGCTACACCTTC.

This rearrangement joins TRBV4-3 to TRBJ2-7, with D possibly matching TRBD2 (5 bases). The V and J ends lost 5 bases and 3 bases respectively, with 20 bases between them. CDR3 length equals 16 residues. Germline V gene data show CDR1 as LGHNA and CDR2 as YSLEER. CDR3 region: CASSSRGHNLLYEQYF. The CDR3 DNA reads TGCGCCAGCAGCTCCCGAGGGCATAATCTTCTCTACGAGCAGTACTTC.

The chain is built from TRBV5-1 and TRBJ2-3; D unclear. The V end was cut by 0 bases, the J end by 0 bases, with 11 bases between. Germline CDR1 reads SGHRS; CDR2 reads YFSETQ. The CDR3 totals 16 residues. CDR3 DNA: TGCGCCAGCAGCTTGGCGCGGCGATCCAGCACAGATACGCAGTATTTT. It specifies CASSLARRSSTDTQYF.

The chain links TRBV3-1 (or the pseudogene TRBV3-2) to TRBJ2-7, with 7 bases matching TRBD2. Trimming took 3 bases from V and 0 from J; bases not matched to a gene: 5. Germline V gene lookup returns CDR1 LGHDT and CDR2 YNNKEL (reference sequence). This CDR3 comprises 15 residues. CDR3 bases: TGTGCCAGCAGCCACGGACTAGGGAGCTCCTACGAGCAGTACTTC. Encoded protein: CASSHGLGSSYEQYF.

The CDR3, as DNA: TGCGCCAGCAGCGAAGGGACATCTTATAGCAATCAGCCCCAGCATTTT. It is translated as CASSEGTSYSNQPQHF. This chain connects TRBV5-1 to TRBJ1-5, with D possibly being TRBD1 (6 bases). This CDR3 has 16 residues. Germline loops: CDR1 SGHRS, CDR2 YFSETQ. With 4 bases removed from V and 0 bases from J, the gap between germline ends came to 14 bases.

Only one count was recorded for this clone. The chain recombines TRBV9 with TRBJ2-2; TRBD2 matches 8 bases. The CDR3 sequence is 15 residues long. V gave up 3 bases and J gave up 6 bases; unmatched junction bases: 7. Per germline, CDR1 SGDLS and CDR2 YYNGEE. CDR3 DNA: TGTGCCAGCAGCGCGAAGACTAGCGTATCCGGGGAGCTGTTTTTT. Translated: CASSAKTSVSGELFF.